The 13 T cell receptor beta chains below come from one sample, sequenced in a study of response to subunit inactivated influenza vaccine. TCRdb reprocessed the RT-PCR reads via MiXCR and lists one record per CDR3 protein. The table lists about 620,000 distinct CDR3 sequences, about 12% of them singletons. Source: PBMCs from blood, taken on the day of vaccination. The receptors shown here come from a man aged 45-60 years who received an inactivated influenza vaccine.

The chain recombines TRBV18 with TRBJ2-7, with D possibly being TRBD1 (6 bases). CDR3 length: 17 residues. Germline V CDR1 and CDR2: KGHSH, LQKENI. The V and J ends lost 3 bases and 7 bases respectively, with 25 bases between them. The CDR3 DNA sequence: TGTGCCAGCTCACCTCCGTCCCGGACAGCAAATATAGGGGAGCAGTACTTC. Protein product: CASSPPSRTANIGEQYF.

In this sample, this clonotype turned up many times. The V and J genes are TRBV29-1 and TRBJ1-1, with D maybe TRBD1 (5 bases). The V gene lost 5 bases and the J gene lost 7 bases, with 11 bases spanning the gap. The CDR3 runs to 11 residues. The V gene's germline CDR1 is SQVTM and CDR2 ANQGSEA. CDR3 bases: TGCAGCGTTAGTAGCGGGGGTGAAGCTTTCTTT. It specifies CSVSSGGEAFF.

This clonotype was detected ten times or more. The chain recombines TRBV29-1 with TRBJ2-1; D tentatively reads TRBD1 or TRBD2 (5 bases each). CDR3 length: 11 amino acids. CDR1 and CDR2 (germline): SQVTM, ANQGSEA. Trimming pared 3 bases from V and 13 bases from J, leaving 13 bases between. The CDR3 bases are TGCAGCGTTGAGGGCAGGGAGAATCAGTTCTTC. It encodes CSVEGRENQFF.

This clonotype was counted a few times. The rearrangement joins TRBV6-1 to TRBJ1-1, with 11 nucleotides matching TRBD1. V was clipped by 5 bases and J by 0 bases; unmatched bases: 5. CDR3 length equals 16 residues. Germline V CDR1 and CDR2: MNHNS, SASEGT. This CDR3 reads CASSIRTGGMNTEAFF. The CDR3 DNA is TGTGCCAGCAGTATCCGGACAGGGGGCATGAACACTGAAGCTTTCTTT.

This clonotype came up a few times. The chain joins TRBV28 to TRBJ2-5; 10 bases line up with TRBD2. Losses at the gene ends were 1 base for V and 1 base for J; bases not matched to a gene: 6. This CDR3 is 17 amino acids long. Germline CDR1 MDHEN, CDR2 SYDVKM. The CDR3 DNA reads as TGTGCCAGCAGTTTATTCGAAACTAGCGGGGCCCAAGAGACCCAGTACTTC. This codes for CASSLFETSGAQETQYF.

The rearrangement links TRBV5-6 to TRBJ2-1; D may be TRBD1 (5 bases). In germline, CDR1 is SGHDT, CDR2 YYEEEE. The V end was cut by 3 bases, the J end by 13 bases, with 11 bases between. This CDR3 is 11 amino acids long. CDR3 bases: TGTGCCAGCAGCTCCCTTGGGGCCCAGTTCTTC. This translates into CASSSLGAQFF.

This clonotype has at least ten counts. V and J are TRBV2 and TRBJ2-7; D not resolved. In germline, CDR1 is SNHLY, CDR2 FYNNEI. The V end lost 6 bases, the J end lost 0 bases, and 12 bases lay between the germline ends. This CDR3 spans 14 amino acids. In DNA, the CDR3 is TGTGCCAGCAGAACACCGCATACCTCCTACGAGCAGTACTTC. The encoded protein is CASRTPHTSYEQYF.

The table lists this clonotype with a few counts. The CDR3 nucleotides are TGTGCCAGCAGCAACCCCGGGACTAGCGGGTACAATGAGCAGTTCTTC. It codes for CASSNPGTSGYNEQFF. V usage is TRBV3-1 and J usage is TRBJ2-1, with 12 bases fitting TRBD2. This CDR3 comprises 16 residues. Germline V gene lookup returns CDR1 LGHDT and CDR2 YNNKEL (reference sequence). J was trimmed by 4 bases and V by 5 bases; bases with no gene match: 6.

This clonotype was found a few times. The gene calls are TRBV4-2 and TRBJ1-1; D might be TRBD1 (6 bases). The CDR3 has 15 residues. Trimming pared 0 bases from V and 0 bases from J, leaving 8 bases between. Germline assignment: CDR1 LGHNA and CDR2 YNFKEQ. The CDR3 region has the DNA TGTGCCAGCAGCCAAGAAGGGACAATGAACACTGAAGCTTTCTTT. Protein sequence: CASSQEGTMNTEAFF.

This chain links TRBV6-5 with TRBJ2-3; TRBD2 matches at 12 bases. This CDR3 region has 14 residues. Trimming removed 5 bases from V and 3 bases from J; junction bases left unmatched: 0. Germline V lookup: CDR1 MNHEY, CDR2 SVGAGI. The chain's CDR3 is CASSTSGRTDTQYF. The CDR3 DNA reads TGTGCCAGCAGTACTAGCGGGAGGACAGATACGCAGTATTTT.

A few counts support this clonotype. J is TRBJ2-1 and V is TRBV29-1; 9 positions match TRBD1. J lost 8 bases, V lost 6 bases, and 8 bases had no gene match. CDR1 SQVTM and CDR2 ANQGSEA come from the germline V gene. This CDR3 is 13 amino acids long. CDR3 amino acids: CSVGQGLNHEQFF. In DNA, the CDR3 is TGCAGCGTGGGACAGGGATTGAATCATGAGCAGTTCTTC.

This clonotype appeared a few times. V and J are TRBV7-2 and TRBJ2-4; the D gene is possibly TRBD1 (6 bases). The germline CDR1 and CDR2 sequences are SGHTA and FQGNSA. The CDR3 contains 14 residues. Trimming shortened V by 2 bases and J by 4 bases, and 9 bases separated the two germline ends. Here the CDR3 reads CASSLRTEKNIQYF. The CDR3 DNA follows: TGTGCCAGCAGCTTACGGACAGAAAAAAACATTCAGTACTTC.

This clonotype was observed a few times. V usage is TRBV6-5 and J usage is TRBJ2-1, with D possibly being TRBD2 (6 bases). Trimming took off 5 bases at V and 0 bases at J, with 14 bases between the two ends. Germline V gene data show CDR1 as MNHEY and CDR2 as SVGAGI. The CDR3 runs 16 residues. The CDR3 coding sequence is TGTGCCAGCAGTAACACCCTAGCGAGCTCCTACAATGAGCAGTTCTTC. This encodes CASSNTLASSYNEQFF.